The T cell receptor (beta chain) under discussion was sequenced for a study of blood T cells in healthy people across ages. Study-level findings and limits: Strong correlation existed between TCR beta diversity and naive T cell percentage.

With a J-beta primer mix and a sample-barcoded 5' primer, a second PCR ran about 7 to 12 cycles. Each of the cDNA molecules was tagged by a template-switch adaptor with 12 random nucleotides. TCRdb redid the calling of the 5' RACE reads with MiXCR, one entry per CDR3 protein. The sample yields approximately 1.5 million distinct CDR3 sequences, approximately 32% seen once. Comment on this clonotype: Its matching antigen is unknown.

Germline V gene data show CDR1 as MNHEY and CDR2 as SVGEGT. The CDR3 runs to 14 residues. V was shortened by 2 bases and J by 3 bases, with 10 bases between the two germline ends. Donors ranged from roughly 6 to 90 years old and were healthy Caucasians in Russia. Sequencing was carried out using blood. The gene calls are TRBV6-2 or TRBV6-3 and TRBJ2-5; unclear D gene. The sequence was collected from a woman aged 25 to 45 in good health. DNA of the CDR3: TGTGCCAGCAGTTACATTACTACCGAAGAGACCCAGTACTTC. This gives the protein CASSYITTEETQYF.